These 24 T cell receptor beta chains came from one sample sequenced in a study of blood T cell repertoires in COVID-19. Clones were read by immunoSEQ multiplex PCR, and TCRdb kept only the in-frame ones, dropping some. The table records around 260,000 clones, about 89% of them present only once. Specimen: peripheral blood. The receptors come from a middle-aged woman who had recovered from COVID-19.

This chain links TRBV7-2 with TRBJ2-1, with 10 bases matching TRBD2. V trimming: 1 base; J trimming: 8 bases; junction bases outside the gene matches: 5. CDR3 length: 15 residues. The V gene's germline CDR1 is SGHTA and CDR2 FQGNSA. The CDR3 region is CASSLESLAGDEQFF. DNA of the CDR3: TGTGCCAGCAGCTTAGAGTCCCTAGCGGGAGATGAGCAGTTCTTC.

This clone was observed a few times. The V and J genes are TRBV2 and TRBJ1-1, with D possibly being TRBD1 (6 bases). Per germline, CDR1 SNHLY and CDR2 FYNNEI. V dropped 8 bases and J dropped 9 bases, with 13 bases sitting between them. This CDR3 comprises 11 residues. The CDR3: CASQQGPQAFF. CDR3 nucleotide sequence: TGTGCCAGCCAACAGGGCCCCCAAGCTTTCTTT.

V gene TRBV5-1 combines with J gene TRBJ2-5; weak D call: TRBD1 (6 bases). Per the germline V gene, CDR1 is SGHRS and CDR2 is YFSETQ. Trimming removed 4 bases at V and 2 bases at J, with 12 bases between. This CDR3 is 14 amino acids long. The CDR3 DNA follows: TGCGCCAGCAGCGGAGGACAGTGGCAAGAGACCCAGTACTTC. It codes for CASSGGQWQETQYF.

V gene TRBV30 combines with J gene TRBJ2-5, with 7 bases lining up with TRBD2. V gave up 0 bases and J gave up 5 bases; unmatched junction bases: 9. From germline, CDR1 is GTSNPN and CDR2 SVGIG (reference sequence). The CDR3 is 15 residues long. CDR3 DNA: TGTGCCTGGAGTGTAGGCGGGAGCCCCGGGGAGACCCAGTACTTC. This encodes CAWSVGGSPGETQYF. Together with reference TRBV30 and TRBJ2-5, the CDR3 gives the full variable domain: SQTIHQWPATLVQPVGSPLSLECTVEGTSNPNLYWYRQAAGRGLQLLFYSVGIGQISSEVPQNLSASRPQDRQFILSSKKLLLSDSGFYLCAWSVGGSPGETQYFGPGTRLLVL.

The chain couples TRBV4-1 to TRBJ1-1; TRBD1 matches at 12 bases. CDR1 and CDR2 (germline): MGHRA, YSYEKL. The J segment lost 3 bases and the V segment lost 3 bases, leaving 2 bases of the junction unmatched. The CDR3 extends over 15 amino acids. The CDR3, as DNA: TGCGCCAGCAGCCAGGGACAGGGGGCGTACACTGAAGCTTTCTTT. It yields the protein CASSQGQGAYTEAFF.

This chain links TRBV5-1 with TRBJ2-3; the match to TRBD2 covers 9 bases. With V trimmed by 0 bases and J by 4 bases, 3 bases remained unmatched. The CDR3 spans 15 residues. Germline CDR1 reads SGHRS; CDR2 reads YFSETQ. CDR3 sequence (DNA): TGCGCCAGCAGCTTGGGAGCGGGAGGATCAGATACGCAGTATTTT. This codes for CASSLGAGGSDTQYF.

The rearrangement joins TRBV19 to TRBJ1-5, with D unclear. This CDR3 is built from 13 residues. V lost 5 bases, J lost 5 bases, and 10 bases lay in between. Per the germline V gene, CDR1 is LNHDA and CDR2 is SQIVND (reference sequence). This CDR3 reads CASSYREDQPQHF. The CDR3 region has the DNA TGTGCCAGTAGTTACCGGGAGGATCAGCCCCAGCATTTT.

This chain uses TRBV20-1 with TRBJ1-2; D ambiguous. V was pared by 6 bases and J by 6 bases, with 8 bases between. Germline CDR1 reads DFQATT; CDR2 reads SNEGSKA (reference sequence). This CDR3 is 10 amino acids long. This CDR3 reads CSADTDGYTF. The CDR3 bases are TGCAGTGCAGACACCGATGGCTACACCTTC.

The chain joins TRBV29-1 to TRBJ1-2, with D perhaps matching TRBD1 (5 bases). This CDR3 region has 11 residues. Germline V gives CDR1 SQVTM, CDR2 ANQGSEA. Deletions cut 2 bases from V and 7 bases from J, with 8 bases between. The DNA of the CDR3 is TGCAGCGTTGAATTAGGGGCTGGCTACACCTTC. Translating gives CSVELGAGYTF.

The V gene is TRBV2, the J gene TRBJ2-1, with TRBD2 matching over 7 bases. Germline V CDR1 and CDR2: SNHLY, FYNNEI. The V segment lost 7 bases and the J segment 0 bases; nucleotides outside the gene matches: 9. The CDR3 has 16 amino acids. CDR3 nucleotide sequence: TGTGCCAGCACCTCCCAGGGAGGGAGCTCCTACAATGAGCAGTTCTTC. It translates to CASTSQGGSSYNEQFF.

This clone was detected a few times. The chain is built from TRBV6-5 and TRBJ2-5, with a possible D match to TRBD1 (5 bases). The germline V gene encodes CDR1 MNHEY and CDR2 SVGAGI. This CDR3 has 14 residues. V lost 8 bases, J lost 1 base, and 14 bases lay in between. The CDR3 coding sequence is TGTGCCAGCGTTCCCAGGGCACTCCAAGAGACCCAGTACTTC. It translates to CASVPRALQETQYF.

The chain joins TRBV12-5 to TRBJ1-1; TRBD1 matches at 7 bases. Trimming at V came to 4 bases and at J to 5 bases, leaving 7 bases not matched to a gene. Germline CDR1 and CDR2: LGHNT and FRNRAP. This CDR3 has 14 amino acids. This CDR3 reads CASGWTGSGTEAFF. The CDR3 nucleotides are TGTGCTAGTGGTTGGACAGGTTCTGGGACTGAAGCTTTCTTT.

The V gene is TRBV6-6, the J gene TRBJ2-3; 7 bases map to TRBD2. The trim removed 6 bases at V and 0 bases at J, leaving 3 bases unmatched. The germline CDR1 and CDR2 sequences are MNHNY and SVGAGI (reference sequence). The CDR3 runs to 14 residues. The CDR3 reads CASSRLASTDTQYF. In DNA form, the CDR3 reads TGTGCCAGCAGCAGACTAGCCAGCACAGATACGCAGTATTTT.

The chain couples TRBV7-3 to TRBJ2-5, with TRBD2 identical over 14 bases. V was clipped by 6 bases and J by 3 bases; unmatched bases: 6. This CDR3 comprises 16 residues. Germline assignment: CDR1 SGHTA and CDR2 FQGTGA. CDR3 nucleotides: TGTGCCAGCAGGCCCTCGGGACTAGCGGGAGAAGAGACCCAGTACTTC. The encoded protein is CASRPSGLAGEETQYF.

This chain connects TRBV5-5 to TRBJ2-1; 8 bases fit TRBD2. Germline V gene data show CDR1 as SGHKS and CDR2 as YYEKEE (reference sequence). The CDR3 extends over 15 amino acids. The junction had 6 bases not matched to a gene; V was cut back by 4 bases and J by 3 bases. CDR3 amino acids: CASSPSGSFYNEQFF. As DNA, the CDR3 is TGTGCCAGCAGCCCAAGCGGGAGTTTCTACAATGAGCAGTTCTTC.

The chain joins TRBV7-2 to TRBJ1-5, with TRBD1 as a possible D gene (6 bases). With 5 bases removed from V and 4 bases from J, the gap between germline ends came to 12 bases. Germline V gene lookup returns CDR1 SGHTA and CDR2 FQGNSA. The CDR3 extends over 14 amino acids. CDR3 amino acids: CASSPSQGNQPQHF. The DNA of the CDR3 is TGTGCCAGCAGCCCCTCCCAGGGGAATCAGCCCCAGCATTTT.

This rearrangement joins TRBV15 to TRBJ1-5; 7 bases align to TRBD1. Germline V gene data show CDR1 as LNHNV and CDR2 as YYDKDF (reference sequence). The junction had 3 bases not matched to a gene; V was cut back by 0 bases and J by 1 base. The CDR3 is 16 residues long. The CDR3 spells CATSRDDRVSNQPQHF. DNA for the CDR3: TGTGCCACCAGCAGAGATGACAGGGTAAGCAATCAGCCCCAGCATTTT.

The genes are TRBV18 and TRBJ2-7; TRBD2 might be the D (6 bases). The V end was cut by 3 bases, the J end by 4 bases, with 7 bases between. CDR1 and CDR2 (germline): KGHSH, LQKENI. This CDR3 has 12 residues. The chain's CDR3 is CASSPGGYEQYF. For the CDR3, the DNA is TGTGCCAGCTCACCCGGGGGTTACGAGCAGTACTTC.

This clone was counted between two and nine times. V and J are TRBV5-7 and TRBJ2-3; 9 bases line up with TRBD1. Being an ORF, TRBV5-7 has a function that is uncertain. This CDR3 comprises 14 residues. V gave up 7 bases and J gave up 1 base; unmatched junction bases: 4. This CDR3 reads CASFRTGGTDTQYF. CDR3 bases: TGTGCCAGCTTCCGGACAGGGGGCACAGATACGCAGTATTTT.

V gene TRBV2 combines with J gene TRBJ2-5, with D perhaps matching TRBD1 (5 bases). Deletions cut 7 bases from V and 5 bases from J, with 17 bases between. Germline V lookup: CDR1 SNHLY, CDR2 FYNNEI. This CDR3 is built from 14 residues. The CDR3 DNA reads TGTGCCAGCAAAGGTAAACAGGTTACGGAGACCCAGTACTTC. Protein product: CASKGKQVTETQYF. Combining the CDR3 with reference TRBV2 and TRBJ2-5 gives the whole variable domain EPEVTQTPSHQVTQMGQEVILRCVPISNHLYFYWYRQILGQKVEFLVSFYNNEISEKSEIFDDQFSVERPDGSNFTLKIRSTKLEDSAMYFCASKGKQVTETQYFGPGTRLLVL.

The gene calls are TRBV4-1 and TRBJ2-7, with a weak D call TRBD1 (6 bases). The V gene's germline CDR1 is MGHRA and CDR2 YSYEKL. V dropped 0 bases and J dropped 0 bases, with 12 bases sitting between them. The CDR3 has 16 residues. For the CDR3, the DNA is TGCGCCAGCAGCCAAGATCAGGGGTCGGGCTCCTACGAGCAGTACTTC. Translation: CASSQDQGSGSYEQYF.

The chain combines TRBV7-9 with TRBJ2-2; 10 positions agree with TRBD2. The trim removed 1 base at V and 6 bases at J, leaving 5 bases unmatched. There are 16 residues in the CDR3. From germline, CDR1 is SEHNR and CDR2 FQNEAQ (reference sequence). The CDR3 reads CASSLGLAGVAGELFF. DNA for the CDR3: TGTGCCAGCAGCTTAGGGCTAGCGGGAGTGGCCGGGGAGCTGTTTTTT.

The rearrangement uses TRBV9 and TRBJ2-1; 7 nucleotides align to TRBD2. Losses at the gene ends were 4 bases for V and 9 bases for J; bases not matched to a gene: 16. The CDR3 extends over 16 amino acids. Looked up from germline, CDR1 is SGDLS and CDR2 is YYNGEE. The chain's CDR3 is CASSPPGTITNREQFF. CDR3 bases: TGTGCCAGCAGCCCACCCGGGACTATAACAAACCGTGAGCAGTTCTTC.

This clone was found a few times. The V call is TRBV20-1, the J call TRBJ1-1; no clear D. V dropped 3 bases and J dropped 0 bases, with 14 bases sitting between them. This CDR3 comprises 15 residues. CDR1 and CDR2 (germline): DFQATT, SNEGSKA (reference sequence). CDR3 region: CSASKMGGMNTEAFF. CDR3 DNA sequence: TGCAGTGCTAGTAAGATGGGCGGGATGAACACTGAAGCTTTCTTT.